This note documents a single T cell receptor beta chain sequence. This clonotype showed up many times. Its antigen remains undetermined. Base qualities are not provided; no much larger clone lies one nucleotide away. The TCR beta CDR3 regions were amplified from the RNA transcripts. A first-round RT-PCR of the TCR CDR3 used the HTBI primer set with the Qiagen OneStep RT-PCR kit. Libraries were constructed in a second round of multiplex PCR, after which size selection and purification were performed. Sequencing of the libraries was done on an Illumina HiSeq2000 using paired-end 100 bp reads. Per the authors' processing: SOAPnuke was used to process the raw data, removing reads that contained adapters or uncalled bases, had a mean Phred below 15, or lacked an exact match to the constant primer or identifier. High-quality paired reads were merged with COPE v1.2.5, and unique nucleotide sequences were defined as clonotypes. Clonotypes were aligned to IMGT TRBV, TRBD and TRBJ reference segments using MiTCR v1.1. The analysis was restricted to V-J combinations with a frequency above 0.0001, which together covered roughly 99% of the repertoires. A TCS score was defined as the ratio between F50 (clonal expansion) and ExV (chaos), using BLOSUM62-based TCRdist between CDR3 peptides within each V-J. Welch's t-statistics and random forest reduced around 510 V-J features to roughly 13, which were used in a naive Bayes classifier (R e1071). TCRdb reanalyzed the raw reads on its own, using fastp at Q25 for trimming and MiXCR for clone calling, and kept in-frame beta chains. Identical CDR3 protein sequences are pooled into one entry, listed with their most common genes and DNA. TCRdb, not the original authors, processed these V and J calls. The sample table holds a few hundred thousand distinct CDR3 sequences, of which around 14% were seen once. The top ten clonotypes cover roughly 6.6% of the sample.

According to the germline V gene, CDR1 reads SGHTA and CDR2 reads FQGNSA. A distance of 11 bases separates the germline ends of V and J, which lose 5 bases and 6 bases respectively. Measured from the cysteine to the phenylalanine, the CDR3 is 13 residues long. The entry retains the CDR3 DNA only, 39 bases that are in frame from base 1. The sample originates from a study of T cells in Graves' hyperthyroidism and ophthalmopathy (dated by TCRdb to the late 2010s). The study in broad terms: Peripheral blood samples were taken at the time of initial diagnosis, prior to any treatment. A discovery cohort of about 96 patients, 43 with Graves' ophthalmopathy and 55 to 65 with stable Graves' hyperthyroidism, was used to find distinguishing TCR V-J signatures. Prospective prediction of ophthalmopathy was tested in an independent validation cohort consisting of fewer than 20 hyperthyroidism patients and around 16 patients who later progressed to ophthalmopathy. For training and testing, the roughly 100 patients in the discovery cohort were randomly divided in a 7:3 ratio. In several Graves' hyperthyroidism patients, the study also compared T-cell repertoires from thyroid tissue with T-cell repertoires from blood. After blood sampling, hyperthyroidism patients were treated with methimazole at a starting dose of 30 mg daily, and ophthalmopathy patients were treated with high-dose intravenous methylprednisolone. TCR Vbeta CDR3 sequencing of some 140 peripheral blood samples (roughly 41 ophthalmopathy, 70 to 85 hyperthyroidism and some 17 progressor patients) is reported in the paper.

A patient counted as having stable Graves' hyperthyroidism if no progression to ophthalmopathy occurred over 18 months of follow-up. Hyperthyroidism patients were newly diagnosed, with disease duration under 2 months, and aged 18 to 65 years. The study excluded patients with uncontrolled infections, other autoimmune diseases, pregnancy or lactation. Diagnoses relied on clinical symptoms, serum thyroxine and TRAb, thyroid ultrasound and orbital computed tomography. Ficoll-Paque density gradient centrifugation was used to isolate PBMCs from 8 to 10 ml of fresh peripheral blood. Trizol reagent was used to extract total RNA, and RNA quality was then checked on an Agilent 2100 Bioanalyzer. Summary of the overall study and its limitations: Most expanded thyroid clonotypes (frequency above 0.001) were also found in blood, which suggests that blood repertoires may mirror thyroid immune responses. Sample size was not statistically predetermined, and investigators were not blinded to group allocation. In validation, the model predicted progression to ophthalmopathy a median of approximately 6.6 months before onset, with roughly 71% sensitivity and 72.22% specificity. In cross-validation, a model built on a 13 V-J signature told ophthalmopathy apart from stable hyperthyroidism with approximately 91% sensitivity and about 81% specificity, and in testing the same model reached 80%/75%.

This TCR was recovered from a woman aged 25 to 39 with Graves' hyperthyroidism. This chain is built from TRBV7-2 and TRBJ2-1; the D gene assignment is ambiguous. The sequenced sample consisted of blood. The CDR3 protein sequence reads: CASSPSRGNEQFF. The DNA reads as follows: TGTGCCAGCAGCCCGTCCCGTGGCAATGAGCAGTTCTTC. Reference TRBV7-2 and TRBJ2-1 proteins supply the regions before and after the CDR3; the full variable domain is: GAGVSQSPSNKVTEKGKDVELRCDPISGHTALYWYRQSLGQGLEFLIYFQGNSAPDKSGLPSDRFSAERTGGSVSTLTIQRTQQEDSAVYLCASSPSRGNEQFFGPGTRLTVL.